Each of the 28 T cell receptor beta chains below was sequenced from the same sample in a study of T cell repertoires in cytomegalovirus infection. MiXCR was run by TCRdb on the reads, yielding one entry per CDR3 protein. This sample has about 300,000 distinct CDR3 sequences; about 9.2% occur once, and the top ten carry over 2.5%. The sequenced sample was PBMCs. These TCRs come from a human donor in good health (CMV status not recorded). Some clones in this sample may be carry-over from other donors' samples.

This clonotype was counted many times. The chain employs TRBV28 and TRBJ2-1; D remains ambiguous. The CDR3 covers 12 residues. Germline V gene sequence: CDR1 MDHEN, CDR2 SYDVKM. Trimming took off 7 bases at V and 4 bases at J, with 8 bases between the two ends. The DNA for the CDR3 is TGTGCCAGCACGGACGTATACAATGAGCAGTTCTTC. This encodes CASTDVYNEQFF.

This clonotype was counted ten times or more. V and J are TRBV7-6 and TRBJ2-7; 7 bases agree with TRBD1. This CDR3 has 16 residues. The germline CDR1 and CDR2 sequences are SGHVS and FNYEAQ. V shed 4 bases, J shed 2 bases, and the junction held 11 bases outside the gene matches. The CDR3: CASSSERTGVTYEQYF. The CDR3 DNA follows: TGTGCCAGCAGCTCGGAGAGGACAGGAGTAACCTACGAGCAGTACTTC.

This clonotype was counted many times. The gene calls are TRBV7-6 and TRBJ2-5; D tentatively reads TRBD1 or TRBD2 (6 bases each). Germline lookup yields CDR1 SGHVS and CDR2 FNYEAQ. V lost 8 bases and J 9 bases, leaving 19 bases between the germline ends. The CDR3 totals 13 residues. Written as DNA, the CDR3 is TGTGCCAGCCGGGACAACCCCGAGCGGGCCCAGTACTTC. Amino acids: CASRDNPERAQYF.

This clonotype was picked up many times. This chain connects TRBV12-3 or TRBV12-4 to TRBJ2-5; 7 bases fit TRBD2. The CDR3 is 15 residues long. V was clipped by 6 bases and J by 4 bases; unmatched bases: 11. CDR3 sequence (DNA): TGTGCCAGCAGACCCGGGACTATTTCGGGAGAGACCCAGTACTTC. Translated, it gives CASRPGTISGETQYF.

Many counts were recorded for this clonotype. The V call is TRBV6-2 or TRBV6-3, the J call TRBJ2-2, with 7 bases identical to TRBD1. Germline CDR1 MNHEY, CDR2 SVGEGT. J lost 0 bases, V lost 6 bases, and 10 bases had no gene match. There are 17 residues in the CDR3. The CDR3 region is CASSRGQVYSNTGELFF. CDR3 nucleotide sequence: TGTGCCAGCAGCCGTGGACAGGTTTACTCGAACACCGGGGAGCTGTTTTTT.

In its sample, this clonotype was seen many times. V is TRBV24-1 and J is TRBJ2-1; D is tentatively TRBD1 or TRBD2 (5 bases each). Germline V CDR1 and CDR2: KGHDR, SFDVKD. This CDR3 comprises 13 residues. V lost 9 bases to trimming and J lost 5 bases, with 13 bases between them. CDR3 nucleotides: TGTGCCACCGAGGGATGGGGGAACAATGAGCAGTTCTTC. This gives the protein CATEGWGNNEQFF.

This clonotype was observed many times. The V gene is TRBV20-1, the J gene TRBJ2-1; TRBD2 is a possible D gene (5 bases). Germline values: CDR1 DFQATT, CDR2 SNEGSKA (reference sequence). This CDR3 contains 16 residues. V shed 0 bases and J shed 0 bases, with 12 bases lying between them. In nucleotides, the CDR3 is TGCAGTGCTAGAGATCGGAGAGGGAGCTCCTACAATGAGCAGTTCTTC. Protein sequence: CSARDRRGSSYNEQFF.

This clonotype was counted at least ten times. The chain is built from TRBV6-2 or TRBV6-3 and TRBJ2-2; 8 positions agree with TRBD1. V shed 5 bases and J 0 bases; nucleotides not matched to a gene: 2. The CDR3 is 15 residues long. Per the germline V gene, CDR1 is MNHEY and CDR2 is SVGEGT. The CDR3 nucleotides read TGTGCCAGCAGTCTACAGGGGGCGAACACCGGGGAGCTGTTTTTT. The encoded protein is CASSLQGANTGELFF.

Ten or more counts support this clonotype. The chain links TRBV14 to TRBJ2-5, with D possibly TRBD2 on 5 matching bases. The CDR3 consists of 14 residues. V was cut by 3 bases and J by 5 bases, with 13 bases left in between. Germline V lookup: CDR1 SGHDN, CDR2 FVKESK. The CDR3 sequence is CASSHVTPGETQYF. The DNA of the CDR3 is TGTGCCAGCAGCCACGTTACCCCGGGGGAGACCCAGTACTTC.

This clonotype occurred many times. The V call is TRBV20-1, the J call TRBJ1-1, with 7 bases lining up with TRBD1. The CDR3 has 14 amino acids. The trim removed 6 bases at V and 2 bases at J, leaving 9 bases unmatched. From germline, CDR1 is DFQATT and CDR2 SNEGSKA (reference sequence). Here the CDR3 DNA reads TGCAGTGCGTTGGGGACAGCTCCTAACACTGAAGCTTTCTTT. It translates to CSALGTAPNTEAFF.

This clonotype has at least ten counts. The chain couples TRBV7-9 to TRBJ1-2; D is undetermined. Germline lookup yields CDR1 SEHNR and CDR2 FQNEAQ (reference sequence). V was trimmed by 5 bases and J by 5 bases, leaving 24 bases between them. This CDR3 spans 17 amino acids. The CDR3 loop is CASSDLRSRRQNYGYTF. The CDR3 nucleotides read TGTGCCAGCAGCGACCTCCGGTCGCGACGCCAAAATTATGGCTACACCTTC. The full variable domain, completed using reference TRBV7-9 and TRBJ1-2, is DTGVSQNPRHKITKRGQNVTFRCDPISEHNRLYWYRQTLGQGPEFLTYFQNEAQLEKSRLLSDRFSAERPKGSFSTLEIQRTEQGDSAMYLCASSDLRSRRQNYGYTFGSGTRLTVV.

This clonotype was counted many times. V is TRBV20-1 and J is TRBJ2-5, with D perhaps TRBD2 (5 bases). Trimming took 3 bases from V and 2 from J, leaving 19 bases between them. CDR3 length: 16 amino acids. CDR1 is DFQATT, CDR2 SNEGSKA, per germline (reference sequence). CDR3: CSARTAASPPQETQYF. The CDR3 DNA follows: TGCAGTGCTAGGACCGCTGCTAGCCCCCCACAAGAGACCCAGTACTTC.

This chain's CDR3 is CSVQGTYEQYF. CDR3 DNA: TGCAGCGTACAGGGGACCTACGAGCAGTACTTC. The gene calls are TRBV29-1 and TRBJ2-7; TRBD1 aligns across 7 bases. The CDR3 consists of 11 residues. The germline V gene encodes CDR1 SQVTM and CDR2 ANQGSEA. Trimming at V came to 6 bases and at J to 2 bases, leaving 1 base not matched to a gene.

There are many counts of this clonotype. The chain recombines TRBV14 with TRBJ2-1, with D hard to call. The V and J ends lost 4 bases and 0 bases respectively, with 13 bases between them. Looked up from germline, CDR1 is SGHDN and CDR2 is FVKESK. This CDR3 spans 16 amino acids. The CDR3 region is CASSRLDLGSYNEQFF. The CDR3 DNA follows: TGTGCCAGCAGCCGTCTCGACCTCGGCTCCTACAATGAGCAGTTCTTC.

This clonotype was counted ten times or more. The chain is built from TRBV28 and TRBJ2-1; D remains ambiguous. The CDR3 has 15 amino acids. V lost 5 bases and J lost 1, with 12 bases in between. Germline values: CDR1 MDHEN, CDR2 SYDVKM. The CDR3 nucleotides are TGTGCCAGCAGTGTCCCCGACGCTTCCTACAATGAGCAGTTCTTC. Translation gives CASSVPDASYNEQFF.

The table lists this clonotype with many counts. One junction end does not reproduce the germline sequence, and a read error may be involved. This chain links TRBV7-2 with TRBJ2-3; 9 bases are shared with TRBD1. This CDR3 has 13 residues. Germline CDR1 is SGHTA and CDR2 is FQGNSA. The CDR3: CASSTGGTDTQYF. The CDR3, as DNA: TGTGCCAGCAGCACAGGGGGCACGGATACGCAGTATTTT. The full variable domain, its missing parts supplied by reference TRBV7-2 and TRBJ2-3, is GAGVSQSPSNKVTEKGKDVELRCDPISGHTALYWYRQSLGQGLEFLIYFQGNSAPDKSGLPSDRFSAERTGGSVSTLTIQRTQQEDSAVYLCASSTGGTDTQYFGPGTRLTVL.

This clonotype was counted at least ten times. The V call is TRBV19, the J call TRBJ1-1; possible D gene TRBD1, 6 bases. V was clipped by 5 bases and J by 0 bases, with 16 bases between them. The germline V gene encodes CDR1 LNHDA and CDR2 SQIVND (reference sequence). This CDR3 region has 16 residues. The CDR3 region has the DNA TGTGCCAGTAGTTTACAGGGAAGGCCCTTGAACACTGAAGCTTTCTTT. This gives the protein CASSLQGRPLNTEAFF.

This chain joins TRBV29-1 and TRBJ2-7; 7 bases are a match to TRBD1. CDR3 size: 14 residues. The germline V gene encodes CDR1 SQVTM and CDR2 ANQGSEA. J was trimmed by 3 bases and V by 1 base; bases with no gene match: 6. Here the CDR3 DNA reads TGCAGCGTTGAAGGTACAGGGGAAGGCTACGAGCAGTACTTC. Translated: CSVEGTGEGYEQYF.

Details on this clonotype: This may arise from a read error, as a much more abundant clone is one base away. The chain carries TRBV5-6 and TRBJ2-2; D is unclear. The V and J ends lost 0 bases and 6 bases respectively, with 15 bases between them. Germline CDR1 is SGHDT and CDR2 is YYEEEE. CDR3 size: 16 residues. The CDR3 bases are TGTGCCAGCAGCTTGGAAACAGAGTTTTGGGCCGGGGAGCTGTTTTTT. Translated: CASSLETEFWAGELFF. The complete variable domain, with remaining parts taken from reference TRBV5-6 and TRBJ2-2, reads DAGVTQSPTHLIKTRGQQVTLRCSPKSGHDTVSWYQQALGQGPQFIFQYYEEEERQRGNFPDRFSGHQFPNYSSELNVNALLLGDSALYLCASSLETEFWAGELFFGEGSRLTVL.

This clonotype was seen repeatedly, ten times or more. This CDR3 reads CASRVSLGARGQKVSGYTF. CDR3 bases: TGTGCCAGCAGAGTTTCATTGGGGGCAAGGGGACAGAAGGTTTCTGGCTACACCTTC. This chain connects TRBV28 to TRBJ1-2, with 7 bases aligning to TRBD1. The germline gives CDR1 MDHEN, CDR2 SYDVKM. Unmatched junction bases numbered 26, after V lost 6 bases and J lost 7 bases. This CDR3 comprises 19 residues.

Many counts were recorded for this clonotype. V and J are TRBV7-2 and TRBJ2-3, with TRBD2 as a possible D gene (5 bases). This CDR3 comprises 16 residues. Per the germline V gene, CDR1 is SGHTA and CDR2 is FQGNSA. V was pared by 2 bases and J by 1 base, with 13 bases between. The CDR3 DNA sequence: TGTGCCAGCAGCTTAAGGGAGAGCGGCCGCACAGATACGCAGTATTTT. Amino acid sequence: CASSLRESGRTDTQYF.

This clonotype was counted at least ten times. The rearrangement uses TRBV28 and TRBJ1-5, with D unclear. Trimming took 6 bases from V and 4 from J, leaving 10 bases between them. The germline CDR1 and CDR2 sequences are MDHEN and SYDVKM. The CDR3 runs to 13 residues. The CDR3 DNA sequence: TGTGCCAGCAGGCGTAACCTAAATCAGCCCCAGCATTTT. Residues: CASRRNLNQPQHF. Filled out from reference TRBV28 and TRBJ1-5, the complete variable domain reads DVKVTQSSRYLVKRTGEKVFLECVQDMDHENMFWYRQDPGLGLRLIYFSYDVKMKEKGDIPEGYSVSREKKERFSLILESASTNQTSMYLCASRRNLNQPQHFGDGTRLSIL.

CDR3 region: CASSPRQFPTTGELFF. In DNA form, the CDR3 reads TGTGCCAGCAGCCCGAGACAGTTTCCGACCACCGGGGAGCTGTTTTTT. The chain joins TRBV7-2 to TRBJ2-2; D may be TRBD1 (5 bases). Trimming stripped 5 bases from V and 4 bases from J, with 17 bases between. Germline loops: CDR1 SGHTA, CDR2 FQGNSA. CDR3 length equals 16 residues.

Many counts were recorded for this clonotype. The chain links TRBV6-2 or TRBV6-3 to TRBJ2-5; 12 bases fit TRBD2. CDR3 size: 16 residues. J was trimmed by 2 bases and V by 6 bases; bases with no gene match: 7. The V gene's germline CDR1 is MNHEY and CDR2 SVGEGT. The DNA of the CDR3 is TGTGCCAGCAGACCCACACTAGCGGGGGGACAAGAGACCCAGTACTTC. Translated, it gives CASRPTLAGGQETQYF.

This clonotype was seen many times. The chain joins TRBV20-1 to TRBJ2-3; TRBD2 matches at 10 bases. The junction had 12 bases not matched to a gene; V was cut back by 4 bases and J by 2 bases. CDR1 and CDR2 from the germline V gene are DFQATT and SNEGSKA (reference sequence). The CDR3 loop spans 17 amino acids. The CDR3 loop reads CSAKRWSGGENTDTQYF. Here the CDR3 DNA reads TGCAGTGCTAAGAGATGGAGCGGGGGGGAAAACACAGATACGCAGTATTTT.

This clonotype came up many times. The V and J genes are TRBV20-1 and TRBJ2-5; unclear D gene. The CDR3 length is 15 residues. V lost 0 bases and J lost 2, with 13 bases in between. Germline lookup yields CDR1 DFQATT and CDR2 SNEGSKA (reference sequence). This chain's CDR3 is CSARDSGHPQETQYF. The CDR3 nucleotides are TGCAGTGCTAGAGATTCCGGGCACCCGCAAGAGACCCAGTACTTC.

This clonotype was detected a few times. The chain joins TRBV20-1 to TRBJ2-7; possibly TRBD1 for D (5 bases). CDR1 is DFQATT, CDR2 SNEGSKA, per germline (reference sequence). Trimming stripped 0 bases from V and 3 bases from J, with 6 bases between. This CDR3 region has 12 residues. For the CDR3, the DNA is TGCAGTGCTAGAGAAGGGGACTACGAGCAGTACTTC. Its translation is CSAREGDYEQYF.

This clonotype has more than one count but fewer than ten. Here the CDR3 reads CASSLGRVWYNEQFF. The CDR3 DNA follows: TGTGCCAGCAGCTTAGGTAGAGTGTGGTACAATGAGCAGTTCTTC. V is TRBV11-1 and J is TRBJ2-1; D is undetermined. Per the germline V gene, CDR1 is SGHAT and CDR2 is FQDESV (reference sequence). The CDR3 runs to 15 residues. Trimming removed 1 base at V and 4 bases at J, with 11 bases between.